This T cell receptor (beta chain) was retrieved from a study of cytomegalovirus exposure and HLA in healthy donors. The PCR employed 60 Vbeta primers together with 13 Jbeta primers. As originally analysed: Unique TCR beta chains numbered about 80 million in a later analysis, with some 9.9 million shared. Measured with immunoSEQ multiplex PCR; TCRdb has only the in-frame clones, and not every one. The DNA was the basis for D and trimming; V, J and clone size are from that table. The top ten hold 1.6% of the sample, which has 150,000 to 200,000 clones, roughly 82% seen once. This CDR3 spans 14 amino acids. Germline lookup yields CDR1 SQVTM and CDR2 ANQGSEA. The ends lost 5 bases at V and 2 bases at J; junction bases unmatched: 8.

This sequence joins TRBV29-1 and TRBJ2-7; 8 bases map to TRBD2. This receptor was obtained from a woman in her thirties in good health and CMV-seronegative. The specimen sequenced was PBMCs. The CDR3 coding sequence is TGCAGCGTTAAAGCCGGGAGGGCCACCTACGAGCAGTACTTC. It specifies CSVKAGRATYEQYF.